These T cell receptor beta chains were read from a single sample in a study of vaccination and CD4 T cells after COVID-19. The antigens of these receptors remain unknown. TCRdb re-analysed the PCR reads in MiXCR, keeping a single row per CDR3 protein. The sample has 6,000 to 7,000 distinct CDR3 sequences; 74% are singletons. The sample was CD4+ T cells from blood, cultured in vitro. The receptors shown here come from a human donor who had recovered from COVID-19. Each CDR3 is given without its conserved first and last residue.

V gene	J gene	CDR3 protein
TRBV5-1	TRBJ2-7	ASSLGGQSSYEQY
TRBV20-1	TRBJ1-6	SVEDKAPYNSPLH
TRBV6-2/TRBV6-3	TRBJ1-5	ASSYKHNQPQH
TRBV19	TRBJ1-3	ASSIQSSGNTIY
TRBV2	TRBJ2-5	ASTDGRETQY
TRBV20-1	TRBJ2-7	SATRDEQY
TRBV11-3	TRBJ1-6	ASSVSQGVPNSPLH
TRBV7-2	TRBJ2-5	ASSLWYGVGETQY
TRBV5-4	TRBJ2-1	ASSLDPGGGSKDNEQF
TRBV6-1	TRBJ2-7	ASSPPGGYEQY
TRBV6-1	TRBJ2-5	ASSVRLAGVGTQY
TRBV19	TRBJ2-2	ASSIATNTGELF
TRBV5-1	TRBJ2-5	ASSLRLAPETQY
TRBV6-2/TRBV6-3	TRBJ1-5	ASSYRSNQPQH
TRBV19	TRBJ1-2	ASSSWTGDLNYGYT
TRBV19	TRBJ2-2	ASSIEAGVAGELF
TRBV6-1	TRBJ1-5	ASSGIGQANQPQH